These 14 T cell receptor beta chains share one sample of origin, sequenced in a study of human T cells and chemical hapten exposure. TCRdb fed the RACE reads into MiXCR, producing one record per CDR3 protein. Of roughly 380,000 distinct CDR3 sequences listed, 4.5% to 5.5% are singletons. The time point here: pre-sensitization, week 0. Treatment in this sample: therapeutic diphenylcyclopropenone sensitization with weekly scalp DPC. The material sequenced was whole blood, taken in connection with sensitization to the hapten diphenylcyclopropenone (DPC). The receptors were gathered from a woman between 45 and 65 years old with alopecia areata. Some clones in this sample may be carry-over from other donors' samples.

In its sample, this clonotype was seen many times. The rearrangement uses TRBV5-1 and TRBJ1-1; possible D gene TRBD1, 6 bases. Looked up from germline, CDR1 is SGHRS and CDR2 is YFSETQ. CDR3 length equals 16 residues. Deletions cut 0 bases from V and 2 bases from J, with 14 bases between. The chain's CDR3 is CASSLAPTGPNTEAFF. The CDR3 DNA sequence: TGCGCCAGCAGCTTGGCCCCCACAGGGCCCAACACTGAAGCTTTCTTT.

The CDR3 reads CASSGGQDGEQFF. The CDR3 bases are TGCGCCAGCAGCGGGGGACAGGACGGAGAGCAGTTCTTC. The chain couples TRBV5-1 to TRBJ2-1, with TRBD1 identical over 8 bases. CDR1 and CDR2 (germline): SGHRS, YFSETQ. V trimming: 4 bases; J trimming: 10 bases; junction bases outside the gene matches: 7. The CDR3 loop spans 13 amino acids.

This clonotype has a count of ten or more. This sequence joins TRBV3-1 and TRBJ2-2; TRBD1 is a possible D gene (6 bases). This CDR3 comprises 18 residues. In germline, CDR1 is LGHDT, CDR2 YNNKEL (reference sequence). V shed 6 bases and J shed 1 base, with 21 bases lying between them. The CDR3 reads CASSQSGHRGLNTGELFF. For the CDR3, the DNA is TGTGCCAGCAGTCAATCGGGACACCGGGGATTGAACACCGGGGAGCTGTTTTTT.

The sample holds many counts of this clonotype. The CDR3 coding sequence is TGTGCCAGCAGTTTTCACCCGGGACTAGCGGAAAACTACGAGCAGTACTTC. This translates into CASSFHPGLAENYEQYF. The chain recombines TRBV28 with TRBJ2-7, with 11 bases that match TRBD2. Germline assignment: CDR1 MDHEN and CDR2 SYDVKM. The V segment lost 3 bases and the J segment 3 bases; nucleotides outside the gene matches: 10. The length of the CDR3 is 17 residues.

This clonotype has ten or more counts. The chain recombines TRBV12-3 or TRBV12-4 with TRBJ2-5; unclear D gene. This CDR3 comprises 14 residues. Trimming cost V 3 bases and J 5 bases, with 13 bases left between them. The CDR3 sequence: CASSFVRRLETQYF. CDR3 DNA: TGTGCCAGCAGTTTTGTACGGCGGTTGGAGACCCAGTACTTC.

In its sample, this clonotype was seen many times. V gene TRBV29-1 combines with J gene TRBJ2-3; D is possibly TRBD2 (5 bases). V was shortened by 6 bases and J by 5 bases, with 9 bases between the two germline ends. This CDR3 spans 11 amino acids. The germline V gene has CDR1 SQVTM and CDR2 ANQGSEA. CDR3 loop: CSVAVQDTQYF. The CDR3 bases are TGCAGCGTAGCGGTCCAAGATACGCAGTATTTT.

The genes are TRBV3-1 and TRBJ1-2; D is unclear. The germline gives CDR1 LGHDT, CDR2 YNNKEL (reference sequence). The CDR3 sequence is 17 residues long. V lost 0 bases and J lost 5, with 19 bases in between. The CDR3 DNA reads TGTGCCAGCAGCCAAGATCTGGACTATACTGGGGATTATGGCTACACCTTC. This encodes CASSQDLDYTGDYGYTF.

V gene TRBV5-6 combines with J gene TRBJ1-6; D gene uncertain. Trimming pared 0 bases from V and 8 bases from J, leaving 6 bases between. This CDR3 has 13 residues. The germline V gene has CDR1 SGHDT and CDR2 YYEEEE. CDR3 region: CASSLGTHSPLHF. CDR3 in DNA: TGTGCCAGCAGCTTGGGGACTCATTCACCCCTCCACTTT. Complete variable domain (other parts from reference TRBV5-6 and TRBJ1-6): DAGVTQSPTHLIKTRGQQVTLRCSPKSGHDTVSWYQQALGQGPQFIFQYYEEEERQRGNFPDRFSGHQFPNYSSELNVNALLLGDSALYLCASSLGTHSPLHFGNGTRLTVT.

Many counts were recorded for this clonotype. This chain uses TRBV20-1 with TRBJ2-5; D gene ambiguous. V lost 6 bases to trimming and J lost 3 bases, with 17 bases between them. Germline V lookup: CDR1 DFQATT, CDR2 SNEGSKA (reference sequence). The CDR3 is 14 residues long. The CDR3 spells CSAIDILGEETQYF. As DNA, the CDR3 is TGCAGTGCCATAGACATCCTAGGCGAAGAGACCCAGTACTTC.

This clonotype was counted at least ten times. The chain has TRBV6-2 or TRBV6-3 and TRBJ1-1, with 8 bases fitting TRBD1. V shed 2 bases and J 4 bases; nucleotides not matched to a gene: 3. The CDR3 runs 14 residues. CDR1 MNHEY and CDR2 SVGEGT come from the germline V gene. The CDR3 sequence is CASSYLGQGTEAFF. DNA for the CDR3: TGTGCCAGCAGTTACCTAGGACAGGGCACTGAAGCTTTCTTT.

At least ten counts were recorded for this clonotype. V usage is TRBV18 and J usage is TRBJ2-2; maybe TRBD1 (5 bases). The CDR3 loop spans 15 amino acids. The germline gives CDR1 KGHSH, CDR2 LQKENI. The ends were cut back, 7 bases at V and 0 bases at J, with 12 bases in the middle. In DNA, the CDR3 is TGTGCCAGCTACCAGGGCGGTACGAACACCGGGGAGCTGTTTTTT. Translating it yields CASYQGGTNTGELFF.

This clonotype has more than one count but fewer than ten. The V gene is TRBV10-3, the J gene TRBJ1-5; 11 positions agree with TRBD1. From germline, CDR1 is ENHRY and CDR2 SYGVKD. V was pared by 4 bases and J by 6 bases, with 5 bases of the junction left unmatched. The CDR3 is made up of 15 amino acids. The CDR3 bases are TGTGCCATCAGTGGGGGACAGGGGGATGTTCAGCCCCAGCATTTT. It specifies CAISGGQGDVQPQHF.

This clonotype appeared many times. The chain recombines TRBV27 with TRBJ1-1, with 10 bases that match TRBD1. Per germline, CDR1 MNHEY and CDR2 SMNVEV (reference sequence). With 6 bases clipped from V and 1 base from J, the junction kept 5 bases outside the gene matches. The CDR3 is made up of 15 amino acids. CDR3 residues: CASRPGQGSNTEAFF. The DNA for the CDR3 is TGTGCCAGCAGGCCGGGACAGGGGTCGAACACTGAAGCTTTCTTT.

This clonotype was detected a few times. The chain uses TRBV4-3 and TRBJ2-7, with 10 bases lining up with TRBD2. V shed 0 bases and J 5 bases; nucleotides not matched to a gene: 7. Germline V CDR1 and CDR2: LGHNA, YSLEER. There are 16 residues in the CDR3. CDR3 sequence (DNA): TGCGCCAGCAGCCAAGATCGGACTAGCGGAGGGGACGAGCAGTACTTC. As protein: CASSQDRTSGGDEQYF.